This T cell receptor (beta chain) came from a study of OX40 agonist ivuxolimab in advanced cancers. Study in general: Three individuals attained partial responses, comprising one hepatocellular carcinoma case and two cutaneous melanoma cases.

Assay used: immunoSEQ multiplex PCR; TCRdb lists only in-frame clones, some missing. This repertoire shows tens of thousands of clones, 70% to 90% found once; its top ten account for under 2.5%. This CDR3 is 13 amino acids long. CDR1 and CDR2 from the germline V gene are SGHNT and YYREEE (reference sequence). V lost 2 bases to trimming and J lost 0 bases, with 6 bases between them. Sample: CD4+ or CD8+ T cells sorted from blood, taken in a trial of the OX40 agonist ivuxolimab. This TCR was recovered from an adult with an advanced solid tumor such as melanoma, head and neck, liver or kidney cancer. The rearrangement joins TRBV5-4 to TRBJ2-7, with D hard to call. CDR3 loop: CASSFSSSYEQYF. Written as DNA, the CDR3 is TGTGCCAGCAGCTTTTCCAGCTCCTACGAGCAGTACTTC.